Given below is one T cell receptor beta chain in context. No antigen is known for it. In the PCR, 60 Vbeta and 13 Jbeta primers were used. The table came from immunoSEQ multiplex PCR; TCRdb's copy has only in-frame clones and leaves some out. The sample lists more than 95,000 clones; around 72% were seen once. V was clipped by 5 bases and J by 1 base, with 11 bases between them. In germline, CDR1 is MRHNA, CDR2 SNTAGT. The CDR3 contains 14 residues. The data derive from a study of cytomegalovirus exposure and HLA in healthy donors. Study-wide findings and caveats: With later analysis, a missense DCLRE1C variant became linked to TCR beta V- and J-gene trimming.

It was healthy bone marrow donors who served as donors. This chain links TRBV6-4 with TRBJ1-1; D remains ambiguous. Sequenced input: PBMCs. The sequence was collected from a man aged 25 to 45 in good health and CMV-seronegative. The CDR3, as DNA: TGTGCCAGCAGTCCAGGCCCAGGGAACACTGAAGCTTTCTTT. Translation gives CASSPGPGNTEAFF.